The present T cell receptor (delta chain) was sequenced within a study of gamma-delta T cells after stem cell transplantation. Concerning this clone itself: The junction departs from the called germline gene at one end, perhaps through a read error.

Germline loops: CDR1 GEAIGNYY, CDR2 EKD. This CDR3 is 18 amino acids long. TCRdb applied CATT to the RT-PCR reads for clone calling. The table lists approximately 1,500 delta-chain clones, 7.5% to 9% of them singletons. This clonotype was sampled from a human donor. It is not recorded whose cells these are; they may come from a transplant donor. The genes are TRDV2 and TRDJ1; 10 bases are shared with TRDD3. Sequenced sample: gamma-delta T cells. The CDR3 here is CACDTAARVGDTGSKPIF. Here the CDR3 DNA reads TGTGCCTGTGACACGGCGGCCCGGGTGGGGGATACCGGATCCAAACCCATCTTT.